This T cell receptor (beta chain) was captured by sequencing in a study of cytomegalovirus exposure and HLA in healthy donors. Study-wide findings and caveats: Later analysis identified a missense DCLRE1C variant that was linked to TCR beta V- and J-gene trimming. Earlier analysis yielded a pattern in which most TCR beta V segments were productive about 87% or about 30% of the time.

As to this clone: Antigen specificity is unknown.

Use of 60 Vbeta and 13 Jbeta primers characterized the PCR. TCRdb keeps only in-frame clones here, not all; method: immunoSEQ multiplex PCR. This sample yields 240,000 or so clones, of which roughly four fifths are seen a single time; about 7.3% belongs to the top ten. Germline-derived CDR1 and CDR2 are MNHEY and SVGAGI. The CDR3 runs to 14 residues. V gave up 2 bases and J gave up 2 bases, with 10 bases separating them. The sample consisted of PBMCs. The origin of this receptor is a woman aged 55-75 years in good health and CMV-seropositive. The genes are TRBV6-5 and TRBJ2-7; D is possibly TRBD2 (6 bases). The CDR3 nucleotides are TGTGCCAGCAGTTACGGGCGGGGAGCCTACGAGCAGTACTTC. Amino acid sequence: CASSYGRGAYEQYF.